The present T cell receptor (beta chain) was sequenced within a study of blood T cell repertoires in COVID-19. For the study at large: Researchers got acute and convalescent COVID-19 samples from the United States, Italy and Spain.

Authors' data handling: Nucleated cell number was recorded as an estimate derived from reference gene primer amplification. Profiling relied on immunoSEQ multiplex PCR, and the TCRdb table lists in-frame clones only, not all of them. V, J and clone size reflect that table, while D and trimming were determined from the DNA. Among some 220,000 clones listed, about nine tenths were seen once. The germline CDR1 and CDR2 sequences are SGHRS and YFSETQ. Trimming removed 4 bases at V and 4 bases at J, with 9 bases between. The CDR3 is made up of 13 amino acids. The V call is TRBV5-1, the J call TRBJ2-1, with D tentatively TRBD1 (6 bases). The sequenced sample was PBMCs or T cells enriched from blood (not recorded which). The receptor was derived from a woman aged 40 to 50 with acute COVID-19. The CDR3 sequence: CASSRDNYNEQFF. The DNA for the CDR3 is TGCGCCAGCAGCCGGGACAATTACAATGAGCAGTTCTTC.